A single sample is the source of the 20 T cell receptor beta chains below, sequenced in a study of T-cell memory formation after mild COVID-19. Via MiXCR, TCRdb re-called the 5' RACE reads, giving one row per CDR3 protein. Here the sample spans 250,000 to 300,000 distinct CDR3 sequences, 7.5% to 9.5% being singletons. The specimen was PBMCs or a T cell subset sorted from them (not recorded which). These receptors were obtained from a man younger than 35 who had mild COVID-19 (a few samples of this study predate the infection). Cell type and time point are not known.

This clonotype was seen a few times. J is TRBJ2-7 and V is TRBV12-3 or TRBV12-4; 7 nucleotides agree with TRBD1. The CDR3 loop spans 13 amino acids. V gave up 6 bases and J gave up 6 bases; unmatched junction bases: 8. CDR3 bases: TGTGCCAGCAGCTGGGACAGTACACGCGAGCAGTACTTC. Amino acids: CASSWDSTREQYF.

V gene TRBV9 combines with J gene TRBJ2-3; D is undetermined. V lost 3 bases and J lost 6, with 14 bases in between. CDR3 length: 14 amino acids. In germline, CDR1 is SGDLS, CDR2 YYNGEE. CDR3 coding DNA: TGTGCCAGCAGCGCTGAGACCTATTTGGATACGCAGTATTTT. Translated, it gives CASSAETYLDTQYF.

The chain links TRBV9 to TRBJ2-3, with 8 positions matching TRBD1. CDR1 and CDR2 from the germline V gene are SGDLS and YYNGEE. The CDR3 is 17 amino acids. The V gene end was trimmed by 0 bases and the J gene end by 2 bases; junction bases not matched to a gene: 8. CDR3 DNA: TGTGCCAGCAGCGTAGCTAGGGACAGGAGGTTCACAGATACGCAGTATTTT. It specifies CASSVARDRRFTDTQYF.

The chain employs TRBV7-6 and TRBJ2-5; the match to TRBD2 covers 9 bases. The trim removed 3 bases at V and 0 bases at J, leaving 5 bases unmatched. Germline V gives CDR1 SGHVS, CDR2 FNYEAQ. This CDR3 spans 16 amino acids. The CDR3 DNA follows: TGTGCCAGCAGCTTTGGGACTAGCCCAGACCAAGAGACCCAGTACTTC. Amino acid sequence: CASSFGTSPDQETQYF.

The V call is TRBV19, the J call TRBJ2-7; 7 bases fit TRBD1. The trim removed 5 bases at V and 7 bases at J, leaving 8 bases unmatched. This CDR3 is built from 13 residues. Germline V gene data show CDR1 as LNHDA and CDR2 as SQIVND (reference sequence). CDR3 sequence (DNA): TGTGCCAGTAGTTCATTAGACAGGGATGAGCAGTACTTC. Residues: CASSSLDRDEQYF.

This sequence joins TRBV3-1 and TRBJ1-2, with 9 bases aligning to TRBD1. Germline lookup yields CDR1 LGHDT and CDR2 YNNKEL (reference sequence). The CDR3 covers 16 residues. V shed 2 bases and J 8 bases; nucleotides not matched to a gene: 12. The CDR3 coding sequence is TGTGCCAGCAGCCAACGATCGGACAGGGGATTGAAGGGCTACACCTTC. It is translated as CASSQRSDRGLKGYTF.

V usage is TRBV29-1 and J usage is TRBJ2-3; 12 bases align to TRBD2. The CDR3 runs 18 residues. The junction had 9 bases not matched to a gene; V was cut back by 1 base and J by 1 base. Germline assignment: CDR1 SQVTM and CDR2 ANQGSEA. The CDR3 here is CSVEGLAGEAYGTDTQYF. The CDR3 coding sequence is TGCAGCGTTGAAGGACTAGCGGGGGAAGCTTATGGCACAGATACGCAGTATTTT.

The J gene is TRBJ1-1, the V gene TRBV19; tentatively, D is TRBD1 (5 bases). The CDR3 totals 13 residues. The germline gives CDR1 LNHDA, CDR2 SQIVND (reference sequence). Trimming shortened V by 4 bases and J by 4 bases, and 10 bases separated the two germline ends. The CDR3 region has the DNA TGTGCCAGTAGTACGGTTGGGGGCACTGAAGCTTTCTTT. Its translation is CASSTVGGTEAFF.

This clonotype has at least ten counts. This sequence joins TRBV5-1 and TRBJ2-4; D is tentatively TRBD1 or TRBD2 (5 bases each). The V end lost 6 bases, the J end lost 5 bases, and 15 bases lay between the germline ends. This CDR3 is built from 14 residues. The germline V gene encodes CDR1 SGHRS and CDR2 YFSETQ. CDR3 bases: TGCGCCAGCACCCTCGACAAGGGACAAAACATTCAGTACTTC. Amino acids: CASTLDKGQNIQYF.

The chain is built from TRBV4-2 and TRBJ2-5, with 11 bases that match TRBD2. The germline CDR1 and CDR2 sequences are LGHNA and YNFKEQ. J was trimmed by 4 bases and V by 5 bases; bases with no gene match: 6. This CDR3 region has 15 residues. CDR3 bases: TGTGCCAGCAGCGCTAGCGGGGGGCCCGTAGAGACCCAGTACTTC. It encodes CASSASGGPVETQYF.

The CDR3 coding sequence is TGCGCCAGCAGGGCGGACGGAGAAGAGACCCAGTACTTC. Amino acids: CASRADGEETQYF. This sequence joins TRBV5-1 and TRBJ2-5; no definite D call. The CDR3 contains 13 residues. From germline, CDR1 is SGHRS and CDR2 YFSETQ. V lost 5 bases and J 3 bases, leaving 11 bases between the germline ends.

This clonotype has more than one count but fewer than ten. The chain has TRBV30 and TRBJ2-3, with a weak D call TRBD1 (6 bases). Germline V gives CDR1 GTSNPN, CDR2 SVGIG (reference sequence). The CDR3 extends over 13 amino acids. V was shortened by 3 bases and J by 0 bases, with 7 bases between the two germline ends. The CDR3: CAWRQGSTDTQYF. CDR3 nucleotides: TGTGCCTGGAGGCAGGGGAGCACAGATACGCAGTATTTT.

This clonotype has at least ten counts. This chain links TRBV12-3 or TRBV12-4 with TRBJ2-5; D is unresolved. This CDR3 has 14 amino acids. V lost 1 base to trimming and J lost 6 bases, with 12 bases between them. The CDR3 is CASSLVATAKTQYF. The CDR3 nucleotides are TGTGCCAGCAGTTTAGTCGCTACGGCCAAGACCCAGTACTTC.

This clonotype was detected a few times. V usage is TRBV4-2 and J usage is TRBJ2-3; D ambiguous. Between the trimmed V and J ends, which lost 0 bases and 1 base, there was a span of 11 bases. The CDR3 is 16 residues long. Germline V lookup: CDR1 LGHNA, CDR2 YNFKEQ. CDR3 DNA sequence: TGTGCCAGCAGCCAAGAGGGTTTAGTAGGCACAGATACGCAGTATTTT. It encodes CASSQEGLVGTDTQYF.

The V and J genes are TRBV20-1 and TRBJ1-5, with 10 bases that match TRBD1. V trimming: 4 bases; J trimming: 5 bases; junction bases outside the gene matches: 2. Germline assignment: CDR1 DFQATT and CDR2 SNEGSKA (reference sequence). There are 13 residues in the CDR3. This CDR3 reads CSATGTGDQPQHF. CDR3 in DNA: TGCAGTGCTACTGGGACAGGGGATCAGCCCCAGCATTTT.

The chain links TRBV5-1 to TRBJ1-1; no definite D call. Per the germline V gene, CDR1 is SGHRS and CDR2 is YFSETQ. V dropped 6 bases and J dropped 4 bases, with 19 bases sitting between them. This CDR3 region has 15 residues. The CDR3 bases are TGCGCCAGCACCCCGACGGCGGGGATTGGCACTGAAGCTTTCTTT. This gives the protein CASTPTAGIGTEAFF. The full variable domain, its missing parts supplied by reference TRBV5-1 and TRBJ1-1, is KAGVTQTPRYLIKTRGQQVTLSCSPISGHRSVSWYQQTPGQGLQFLFEYFSETQRNKGNFPGRFSGRQFSNSRSEMNVSTLELGDSALYLCASTPTAGIGTEAFFGQGTRLTVV.

This clonotype showed up just a few times. This chain links TRBV7-3 with TRBJ2-1, with TRBD1 matching over 8 bases. CDR1 is SGHTA, CDR2 FQGTGA, per germline. Germline trimming cut 1 base from V and 7 bases from J; bases unmatched to any gene: 3. There are 14 residues in the CDR3. Here the CDR3 reads CASSLRQGSNEQFF. Here the CDR3 DNA reads TGTGCCAGCAGCTTAAGACAGGGGTCGAATGAGCAGTTCTTC. Full variable domain (outside the CDR3, taken from reference TRBV7-3 and TRBJ2-1): GAGVSQTPSNKVTEKGKYVELRCDPISGHTALYWYRQSLGQGPEFLIYFQGTGAADDSGLPNDRFFAVRPEGSVSTLKIQRTERGDSAVYLCASSLRQGSNEQFFGPGTRLTVL.

This clonotype came up a few times. V and J are TRBV20-1 and TRBJ2-5, with TRBD2 identical over 9 bases. Germline V lookup: CDR1 DFQATT, CDR2 SNEGSKA (reference sequence). The CDR3 totals 14 residues. J was trimmed by 2 bases and V by 6 bases; bases with no gene match: 7. In nucleotides, the CDR3 is TGCAGTGCCGCGGGGGGGGCCTATCAAGAGACCCAGTACTTC. This gives the protein CSAAGGAYQETQYF.

The gene calls are TRBV4-1 and TRBJ1-2; D gene ambiguous. V lost 0 bases and J lost 8, with 10 bases in between. The CDR3 extends over 13 amino acids. CDR1 and CDR2 (germline): MGHRA, YSYEKL. The CDR3 region has the DNA TGCGCCAGCAGCCAAGACACTCCCGACGGCTACACCTTC. Residues: CASSQDTPDGYTF.

This clonotype has at least ten counts. The chain carries TRBV29-1 and TRBJ2-5, with TRBD2 identical over 7 bases. The junction had 6 bases not matched to a gene; V was cut back by 3 bases and J by 5 bases. The CDR3 runs 13 residues. Per the germline V gene, CDR1 is SQVTM and CDR2 is ANQGSEA. Here the CDR3 reads CSVEGLTRETQYF. The CDR3 bases are TGCAGCGTTGAGGGACTAACTCGGGAGACCCAGTACTTC.